Sequencing of this TCR beta chain was carried out in a study of control samples from healthy donors and cancer patients. Germline-derived CDR1 and CDR2 are KGHDR and SFDVKD. The length of the CDR3 is 15 residues. The V and J ends lost 4 bases and 7 bases, in that order; junction bases with no gene match: 6. This clone occurred many times. This table comes from immunoSEQ multiplex PCR, and its TCRdb copy is limited to in-frame clones, with some not included. Of 65,000 to 100,000 clones in the sample, more than 70% were seen once. This chain connects TRBV24-1 to TRBJ2-2; TRBD1 matches 9 bases. This clonotype was obtained from a man aged 45-65 years in good health. The specimen was blood. CDR3 residues: CATSERTGVDGELFF. CDR3 DNA sequence: TGTGCCACCAGTGAAAGGACAGGGGTGGACGGGGAGCTGTTTTTT.